This T cell receptor beta chain was sequenced during a study of blood T cell repertoires in COVID-19. Study overall: Sources were T cells, B-cell-depleted T cells, or PBMCs; the material itself was cDNA or gDNA.

Authors' analysis steps: Reference gene primer amplification yielded estimated nucleated cell counts. The protocol was immunoSEQ multiplex PCR, while the TCRdb copy is restricted to in-frame clones and leaves out a portion. V, J and clone size derive from that table, while D and trimming were established from the DNA sequence. The sample carries approximately 120,000 clones, about 87% recorded once. Germline V gene lookup returns CDR1 SGHTA and CDR2 FQGNSA. The CDR3 extends over 14 amino acids. V lost 6 bases to trimming and J lost 8 bases; unmatched junction nucleotides: 10. The sample taken for sequencing was peripheral blood. The clonotype comes from a human donor in a cohort sampled during active COVID-19. This chain joins TRBV7-2 and TRBJ2-1; 7 positions match TRBD1. DNA of the CDR3: TGTGCCAGCAGTCGAGTGACAGGGAGCGATGAGCAGTTCTTC. Protein product: CASSRVTGSDEQFF.